This T cell receptor beta chain was identified in a study of blood T cell repertoires in COVID-19. Study overall: Nucleic acid was either cDNA or gDNA, and it came from T cells, B-cell-depleted T cells, or PBMCs.

Libraries were prepared by immunoSEQ multiplex PCR; TCRdb keeps only in-frame clonotypes and omits some of them. This table has some 61,000 clones, roughly nine tenths appearing once. This clone has a handful of counts. One end of the junction varies from germline; a read error may be responsible. The germline V gene has CDR1 SSHAT and CDR2 FNYEAQ (reference sequence). CDR3 length equals 18 residues. J is TRBJ2-1 and V is TRBV7-7; 9 bases agree with TRBD1. Material: peripheral blood. The origin of this receptor is a man aged 60-69 years with acute or convalescent COVID-19. The CDR3 reads CASSLAPTGTGISNEQFF. The CDR3 DNA is TGTGCTAGCAGCTTAGCGCCTACCGGGACAGGGATTTCAAATGAGCAGTTCTTC.